These 21 T cell receptor beta chains came from one sample sequenced in a study of T cells after yellow fever vaccination. TCRdb independently ran MiXCR on the 5' RACE reads; one entry per CDR3 protein. In the table there are around 610,000 distinct CDR3 sequences, approximately 12% of which are singletons. The sample consisted of PBMCs, taken on the day of the yellow fever booster vaccination. Receptor source: a man aged 25 to 40 who received the YFV17D yellow fever vaccine.

The V and J genes are TRBV20-1 and TRBJ1-2; TRBD1 matches at 7 bases. The CDR3 is 13 amino acids. V trimming: 6 bases; J trimming: 5 bases; junction bases outside the gene matches: 9. Germline V gene data show CDR1 as DFQATT and CDR2 as SNEGSKA (reference sequence). The CDR3 DNA is TGCAGTGCCCAAGGGACAGCACCTTATGGCTACACCTTC. It yields the protein CSAQGTAPYGYTF.

This clonotype was counted only a few times. The chain recombines TRBV4-3 with TRBJ2-7; D call uncertain. This CDR3 spans 13 amino acids. The V gene's germline CDR1 is LGHNA and CDR2 YSLEER. V lost 0 bases and J 7 bases, leaving 10 bases between the germline ends. CDR3 sequence: CASSQDTSTEQYF. Written as DNA, the CDR3 is TGCGCCAGCAGCCAAGACACGAGTACAGAGCAGTACTTC.

This clonotype came up a few times. The chain couples TRBV7-2 to TRBJ2-6; the D is unclear. The germline V gene has CDR1 SGHTA and CDR2 FQGNSA. The length of the CDR3 is 16 residues. The V gene lost 2 bases and the J gene lost 2 bases, with 10 bases spanning the gap. CDR3 DNA: TGTGCCAGCAGCTTATCACGGATCGCTGGGGCCAACGTCCTGACTTTC. This sequence encodes CASSLSRIAGANVLTF.

CDR3 amino acids: CASSPTGIYEQFF. Written as DNA, the CDR3 is TGTGCCAGCAGCCCCACGGGGATATATGAGCAGTTCTTC. The chain carries TRBV6-5 and TRBJ2-1; TRBD2 is a possible D gene (5 bases). Trimming removed 6 bases from V and 8 bases from J, with 14 bases in between. Germline loops: CDR1 MNHEY, CDR2 SVGAGI. The length of the CDR3 is 13 residues.

V and J are TRBV5-1 and TRBJ2-2; D remains unclear. The CDR3 is made up of 14 amino acids. Germline CDR1 SGHRS, CDR2 YFSETQ. Trimming took off 0 bases at V and 3 bases at J, with 6 bases between the two ends. The CDR3 loop reads CASSLDIYTGELFF. The CDR3 nucleotides read TGCGCCAGCAGCTTGGACATATACACCGGGGAGCTGTTTTTT.

This clonotype was recorded a few times. The CDR3 region is CASSSPLGDGDTQYF. CDR3 sequence (DNA): TGTGCCAGCAGTTCCCCCCTTGGGGATGGGGATACGCAGTATTTT. The V and J genes are TRBV28 and TRBJ2-3; D is undetermined. Germline V gene lookup returns CDR1 MDHEN and CDR2 SYDVKM. The CDR3 runs 15 residues. Trimming removed 4 bases from V and 6 bases from J, with 17 bases in between.

This clonotype showed up just a few times. This chain links TRBV5-1 with TRBJ2-5; TRBD1 matches 7 bases. Germline loops: CDR1 SGHRS, CDR2 YFSETQ. Losses at the gene ends were 4 bases for V and 1 base for J; bases not matched to a gene: 13. The CDR3 sequence is 17 residues long. CDR3 amino acids: CASSRAGQTGTQETQYF. The DNA of the CDR3 is TGCGCCAGCAGCCGGGCCGGGCAGACAGGGACCCAAGAGACCCAGTACTTC.

The table lists this clonotype with a few counts. The genes are TRBV6-2 or TRBV6-3 and TRBJ2-1, with 7 bases matching TRBD2. Germline V gene lookup returns CDR1 MNHEY and CDR2 SVGEGT. The V segment lost 0 bases and the J segment 1 base; nucleotides outside the gene matches: 3. The CDR3 is 16 residues long. Here the CDR3 reads CASSYSTGGSYNEQFF. Written as DNA, the CDR3 is TGTGCCAGCAGTTACTCGACCGGGGGGTCCTACAATGAGCAGTTCTTC.

As to this clonotype: At one end, the junction sequence differs from germline, possibly due to a read error. V is TRBV20-1 and J is TRBJ2-1; 9 nucleotides match TRBD2. Germline V CDR1 and CDR2: DFQATT, SNEGSKA (reference sequence). The CDR3 loop spans 17 amino acids. CDR3 loop: CCARGAAGGPSYNEQFF. CDR3 coding DNA: TGCTGTGCTAGAGGGGCGGCGGGAGGGCCCTCCTACAATGAGCAGTTCTTC.

The gene calls are TRBV5-5 and TRBJ1-2; 9 bases align to TRBD1. The CDR3 has 16 residues. Trimming cost V 4 bases and J 2 bases; bases outside gene matches: 9. Germline loops: CDR1 SGHKS, CDR2 YYEKEE (reference sequence). The CDR3 DNA follows: TGTGCCAGCAGCCTGGGGCTCGGACAGGGGAACTATGGCTACACCTTC. Translated, it gives CASSLGLGQGNYGYTF.

On this clonotype: One end of the junction does not line up with germline, which may come from a read error. V and J are TRBV20-1 and TRBJ2-3; D unresolved. The CDR3 totals 13 residues. The germline CDR1 and CDR2 sequences are DFQATT and SNEGSKA (reference sequence). CDR3 nucleotide sequence: TGCAGTGCGAGAGTGCTGGGCACAGATACGCAGTATTTT. It codes for CSARVLGTDTQYF.

The chain carries TRBV6-5 and TRBJ2-1; D ambiguous. Trimming left V 6 bases short and J 0 bases short, with 9 bases between. CDR3 length equals 14 residues. Germline lookup yields CDR1 MNHEY and CDR2 SVGAGI. The CDR3 DNA reads TGTGCCAGCAGGTACGCAAGCTCCTACAATGAGCAGTTCTTC. It translates to CASRYASSYNEQFF.

The chain uses TRBV5-5 and TRBJ2-5, with unresolved D. Trimming stripped 4 bases from V and 5 bases from J, with 18 bases between. Germline V gives CDR1 SGHKS, CDR2 YYEKEE (reference sequence). The CDR3 runs 15 residues. The CDR3 nucleotides are TGTGCCAGCAGCCCCCTGACAATTGGGTCGGAGACCCAGTACTTC. Amino acids: CASSPLTIGSETQYF.

V usage is TRBV9 and J usage is TRBJ1-1; D not certain. This CDR3 comprises 15 residues. Per germline, CDR1 SGDLS and CDR2 YYNGEE. Deletions cut 3 bases from V and 1 base from J, with 13 bases between. The CDR3 coding sequence is TGTGCCAGCAGCGCCCTTCCCGGGGAGAACACTGAAGCTTTCTTT. Translating gives CASSALPGENTEAFF. The whole variable domain, remainder taken from reference TRBV9 and TRBJ1-1, is DSGVTQTPKHLITATGQRVTLRCSPRSGDLSVYWYQQSLDQGLQFLIQYYNGEERAKGNILERFSAQQFPDLHSELNLSSLELGDSALYFCASSALPGENTEAFFGQGTRLTVV.

The J gene is TRBJ2-1, the V gene TRBV10-3; no clear D. CDR1 ENHRY and CDR2 SYGVKD come from the germline V gene. V dropped 7 bases and J dropped 9 bases, with 13 bases sitting between them. This CDR3 has 12 amino acids. CDR3 DNA: TGTGCCATCACACCGGAAGGTGGTGAGCAGTTCTTC. Translating it yields CAITPEGGEQFF.

This chain links TRBV6-1 with TRBJ1-2, with 7 nucleotides matching TRBD1. CDR3 length: 17 residues. V shed 8 bases, J shed 4 bases, and the junction held 19 bases outside the gene matches. The germline V gene has CDR1 MNHNS and CDR2 SASEGT. The CDR3 DNA is TGTGCCAGCCATAGACAGGGAGGCCCGATTTCGAGCTATGGCTACACCTTC. Encoded protein: CASHRQGGPISSYGYTF.

This clonotype has a handful of counts. CDR3: CSARDTSGAMENTEAFF. As DNA, the CDR3 is TGCAGTGCTAGAGATACTTCGGGGGCGATGGAGAACACTGAAGCTTTCTTT. The genes are TRBV20-1 and TRBJ1-1; TRBD1 might be the D (6 bases). CDR1 DFQATT and CDR2 SNEGSKA come from the germline V gene (reference sequence). This CDR3 has 17 residues. The V end lost 0 bases, the J end lost 1 base, and 18 bases lay between the germline ends.

This clonotype occurred a few times. J is TRBJ1-2 and V is TRBV2; D uncertain. V dropped 3 bases and J dropped 11 bases, with 10 bases sitting between them. Germline V CDR1 and CDR2: SNHLY, FYNNEI. This CDR3 has 11 amino acids. CDR3 sequence reads: CASSELTGYTF. The CDR3 DNA reads TGTGCCAGCAGTGAGTTGACGGGGTACACCTTC.

V usage is TRBV5-1 and J usage is TRBJ1-1; no firm D call. V lost 3 bases and J lost 2, with 11 bases in between. Germline assignment: CDR1 SGHRS and CDR2 YFSETQ. The CDR3 has 14 residues. The CDR3 nucleotides are TGCGCCAGCAGCTCTTGGACTGCTAACACTGAAGCTTTCTTT. This sequence encodes CASSSWTANTEAFF.

The chain employs TRBV19 and TRBJ2-3; D unresolved. The CDR3 is made up of 14 amino acids. Germline V gene lookup returns CDR1 LNHDA and CDR2 SQIVND (reference sequence). V lost 3 bases, J lost 2 bases, and 9 bases lay in between. The CDR3: CASSIRSTTDTQYF. The CDR3 DNA reads TGTGCCAGTAGTATCCGTTCAACCACAGATACGCAGTATTTT. The entire variable domain, with the rest obtained from reference TRBV19 and TRBJ2-3, is as follows: DGGITQSPKYLFRKEGQNVTLSCEQNLNHDAMYWYRQDPGQGLRLIYYSQIVNDFQKGDIAEGYSVSREKKESFPLTVTSAQKNPTAFYLCASSIRSTTDTQYFGPGTRLTVL.

The J gene is TRBJ2-1, the V gene TRBV24-1; D might be TRBD1 (6 bases). This CDR3 spans 11 amino acids. Trimming stripped 9 bases from V and 14 bases from J, with 16 bases between. Germline V gene sequence: CDR1 KGHDR, CDR2 SFDVKD. The CDR3 sequence: CATGVDEGEFF. CDR3 nucleotide sequence: TGTGCCACCGGAGTTGACGAGGGGGAGTTCTTC.